This TCR beta chain was observed in a study of shared clonotypes between healthy human individuals. Study summary: The study enrolled a couple of women and a few men aged 18 to 49. Three plates each covered CD4 naive and memory; CD8 naive two, CD8 memory one.

The germline V and J ends were trimmed by 2 bases and 4 bases, with 9 bases remaining between them. This CDR3 spans 15 amino acids. Germline V lookup: CDR1 SNHLY, CDR2 FYNNEI. Measured with immunoSEQ multiplex PCR; TCRdb has only the in-frame clones, and not every one. The data contain more than 2,000,000 clones, about 92% of them singletons. The chain is built from TRBV2 and TRBJ2-6, with D hard to call. The clonotype was recovered from a man between 18 and 35 years old in good health. Source material: naive CD4+ T cells sorted from blood. Subset defined: CD45RA+ positively selected. The CDR3 nucleotides are TGTGCCAGCAGTGAACGAGCCGGAGGGGCCAACGTCCTGACTTTC. Translating gives CASSERAGGANVLTF.